The 20 T cell receptor beta chains presented below share a single source sample, sequenced in a study of T cell repertoires in cytomegalovirus infection. These receptors are not linked to any known antigen. Each CDR3 protein is one row after TCRdb ran MiXCR on the reads. The table shows around 100,000 distinct CDR3 sequences, with around 31% occurring only once. The source material was CD8+ T cells from cultured PBMCs, sampled from culture after CMV antigen stimulation. The receptors were sampled from a human donor in good health (CMV status not recorded). Some clones in this sample may be carry-over from other donors' samples.

V and J are TRBV2 and TRBJ2-7; the match to TRBD1 covers 8 bases. Germline CDR1 is SNHLY and CDR2 is FYNNEI. Unmatched junction bases numbered 9, after V lost 6 bases and J lost 2 bases. The CDR3 is 15 residues long. The CDR3 is CASREIQGVTYEQYF. The CDR3 DNA follows: TGTGCCAGCAGGGAAATACAGGGGGTTACCTACGAGCAGTACTTC. The whole variable domain, filled in from reference TRBV2 and TRBJ2-7, reads EPEVTQTPSHQVTQMGQEVILRCVPISNHLYFYWYRQILGQKVEFLVSFYNNEISEKSEIFDDQFSVERPDGSNFTLKIRSTKLEDSAMYFCASREIQGVTYEQYFGPGTRLTVT.

This chain joins TRBV13 and TRBJ1-5; 8 bases are shared with TRBD1. Germline values: CDR1 PRHDT, CDR2 FYEKMQ (reference sequence). The CDR3 length is 14 residues. The V gene end was trimmed by 5 bases and the J gene end by 7 bases; junction bases not matched to a gene: 7. CDR3 protein: CASSIQGVGQPQHF. As DNA, the CDR3 is TGTGCCAGCAGCATACAGGGGGTAGGGCAGCCCCAGCATTTT.

This sequence joins TRBV19 and TRBJ1-2, with D perhaps matching TRBD1 (6 bases). The V gene lost 3 bases and the J gene lost 3 bases, with 11 bases spanning the gap. CDR1 LNHDA and CDR2 SQIVND come from the germline V gene (reference sequence). CDR3 size: 14 residues. The CDR3: CASSIPTGYYGYTF. The CDR3 nucleotides are TGTGCCAGTAGTATCCCGACAGGTTACTATGGCTACACCTTC.

This clonotype has at least ten counts. This chain connects TRBV7-8 to TRBJ2-3; D is perhaps TRBD1 (6 bases). The V and J ends lost 2 bases and 0 bases respectively, with 12 bases between them. There are 16 residues in the CDR3. Germline CDR1 SGHVS, CDR2 FQNEAQ. CDR3 amino acids: CASSLFGQGSTDTQYF. Here the CDR3 DNA reads TGTGCCAGCAGCTTATTCGGGCAGGGGAGCACAGATACGCAGTATTTT.

The rearrangement uses TRBV19 and TRBJ2-7; D is unresolved. Trimming stripped 1 base from V and 8 bases from J, with 12 bases between. Germline V gene data show CDR1 as LNHDA and CDR2 as SQIVND (reference sequence). This CDR3 has 13 residues. This chain's CDR3 is CASSIGSGPQQYF. The DNA for the CDR3 is TGTGCCAGTAGTATAGGTTCCGGACCCCAGCAGTACTTC.

This clonotype was seen only a few times. The V gene is TRBV12-3 or TRBV12-4, the J gene TRBJ2-3, with 12 positions matching TRBD2. V lost 4 bases, J lost 4 bases, and 12 bases stayed unmatched. The length of the CDR3 is 18 residues. CDR3 sequence: CASSSAASGGDGADTQYF. DNA for the CDR3: TGTGCCAGCAGTTCTGCGGCTAGCGGGGGGGATGGGGCAGATACGCAGTATTTT.

This clonotype was detected only a few times. This sequence joins TRBV4-1 and TRBJ1-1; 9 nucleotides match TRBD1. V shed 6 bases and J 1 base; nucleotides not matched to a gene: 6. This CDR3 comprises 15 residues. Germline V gene data show CDR1 as MGHRA and CDR2 as YSYEKL. The CDR3 DNA follows: TGCGCCAGCAGGCGGACAGGGGACGAGAACACTGAAGCTTTCTTT. It is translated as CASRRTGDENTEAFF.

This clonotype has a handful of counts. J is TRBJ1-1 and V is TRBV27; TRBD1 matches at 7 bases. The length of the CDR3 is 15 residues. Germline V gene sequence: CDR1 MNHEY, CDR2 SMNVEV (reference sequence). Trimming removed 3 bases from V and 3 bases from J; junction bases left unmatched: 7. The CDR3 here is CASSLAGGAHTEAFF. Written as DNA, the CDR3 is TGTGCCAGCAGTTTGGCAGGGGGGGCCCACACTGAAGCTTTCTTT.

The chain joins TRBV6-5 to TRBJ1-3; TRBD1 agrees at 9 bases. Germline CDR1 MNHEY, CDR2 SVGAGI. The CDR3 runs to 18 residues. After removal of 0 bases from V and 2 bases from J, the junction contained 8 bases not matched to a gene. The CDR3 loop is CASSYSIGQGHAGNTIYF. In nucleotides, the CDR3 is TGTGCCAGCAGTTACTCGATCGGACAGGGGCATGCTGGAAACACCATATATTTT.

The sample holds a few counts of this clonotype. This chain joins TRBV20-1 and TRBJ1-2, with TRBD1 as a possible D gene (5 bases). Germline V lookup: CDR1 DFQATT, CDR2 SNEGSKA (reference sequence). V was trimmed by 0 bases and J by 0 bases, leaving 8 bases between them. CDR3 length: 14 residues. The CDR3 DNA follows: TGCAGTGCTAGAGAGCCAGGGACTAACTATGGCTACACCTTC. Its protein product is CSAREPGTNYGYTF.

This clonotype was detected once. The chain couples TRBV7-2 to TRBJ1-3; TRBD1 might be the D (6 bases). V lost 6 bases and J lost 8, with 32 bases in between. The CDR3 is made up of 19 amino acids. Germline CDR1 reads SGHTA; CDR2 reads FQGNSA. The DNA for the CDR3 is TGTGCCAGCAGTTCCACATACCAACAACAGGGCCCCCGAGGATACACCATATATTTT. Its translation: CASSSTYQQQGPRGYTIYF.

The V gene is TRBV7-9, the J gene TRBJ2-5; D gene ambiguous. The germline V gene encodes CDR1 SEHNR and CDR2 FQNEAQ (reference sequence). This CDR3 comprises 14 residues. Trimming removed 6 bases at V and 5 bases at J, with 16 bases between. The CDR3 sequence is CASSPPQDFETQYF. In nucleotides, the CDR3 is TGTGCCAGCAGTCCCCCCCAGGATTTCGAGACCCAGTACTTC.

The table lists this clonotype with a few counts. V usage is TRBV5-1 and J usage is TRBJ2-5; no reliable D call. The germline CDR1 and CDR2 sequences are SGHRS and YFSETQ. There are 15 residues in the CDR3. The germline V and J ends were trimmed by 0 bases and 1 base, with 10 bases remaining between them. For the CDR3, the DNA is TGCGCCAGCAGCTTGGTGCTGCCTACCCAAGAGACCCAGTACTTC. It yields the protein CASSLVLPTQETQYF.

The chain recombines TRBV12-3 or TRBV12-4 with TRBJ1-2; no reliable D call. CDR3 length: 14 residues. V was trimmed by 8 bases and J by 8 bases, leaving 21 bases between them. In DNA, the CDR3 is TGTGCCAGCTCCCCCCGTGGCAGCCCTGGCGGCTACACCTTC. Translation gives CASSPRGSPGGYTF.

This chain uses TRBV20-1 with TRBJ1-6; 9 nucleotides line up with TRBD1. Germline trimming cut 8 bases from V and 7 bases from J; bases unmatched to any gene: 9. This CDR3 region has 14 residues. From germline, CDR1 is DFQATT and CDR2 SNEGSKA (reference sequence). The CDR3, as DNA: TGCAGTCTTAAACAGGGGGCGGAAAATTCACCCCTCCACTTT. It codes for CSLKQGAENSPLHF.

This clonotype was seen ten or more times. V and J are TRBV7-2 and TRBJ1-2; 9 bases align to TRBD1. Trimming removed 5 bases from V and 7 bases from J; junction bases left unmatched: 11. The CDR3 is 15 amino acids. From germline, CDR1 is SGHTA and CDR2 FQGNSA. CDR3 sequence reads: CASSKRGQGYFGYTF. The CDR3, as DNA: TGTGCCAGCAGCAAACGAGGACAGGGGTATTTTGGCTACACCTTC. The whole variable domain, filled in from reference TRBV7-2 and TRBJ1-2, reads GAGVSQSPSNKVTEKGKDVELRCDPISGHTALYWYRQSLGQGLEFLIYFQGNSAPDKSGLPSDRFSAERTGGSVSTLTIQRTQQEDSAVYLCASSKRGQGYFGYTFGSGTRLTVV.

In this sample, this clonotype turned up a few times. The chain links TRBV19 to TRBJ1-1; TRBD1 matches 9 bases. V lost 4 bases and J lost 8; bases outside the gene matches: 11. From germline, CDR1 is LNHDA and CDR2 SQIVND (reference sequence). The CDR3 covers 15 residues. The DNA for the CDR3 is TGTGCCAGTAGTACCGGGGGACAGGGTCTCTCCGAAGCTTTCTTT. Residues: CASSTGGQGLSEAFF.

This clonotype has more than one count but fewer than ten. The rearrangement links TRBV6-1 to TRBJ2-1, with 10 bases fitting TRBD2. The CDR3 is 18 residues long. J lost 1 base, V lost 2 bases, and 8 bases had no gene match. The germline gives CDR1 MNHNS, CDR2 SASEGT. The CDR3 is CASSEFIGTSASYNEQFF. In DNA, the CDR3 is TGTGCCAGCAGTGAATTCATTGGGACTAGCGCTTCCTACAATGAGCAGTTCTTC.

The chain uses TRBV4-2 and TRBJ1-3; D not resolved. Deletions cut 1 base from V and 2 bases from J, with 12 bases between. CDR1 and CDR2 (germline): LGHNA, YNFKEQ. The CDR3 extends over 16 amino acids. The CDR3 loop reads CASSQGVLEAGNTIYF. The DNA for the CDR3 is TGTGCCAGCAGCCAAGGGGTCCTGGAGGCTGGAAACACCATATATTTT.

The CDR3 is CASSEMRGTQETQYF. The DNA for the CDR3 is TGTGCCAGCAGTGAAATGCGGGGGACGCAAGAGACCCAGTACTTC. The V gene is TRBV6-8, the J gene TRBJ2-5; TRBD2 matches 7 bases. Trimming cost V 5 bases and J 2 bases; bases outside gene matches: 8. CDR3 length equals 15 residues. Germline V CDR1 and CDR2: MNHGY, SAAAGT.